A selection of T cell receptor beta chains follows, all from one sample in a study of T-cell reconstitution after alpha-beta-depleted transplantation in children. MiXCR, run by TCRdb on the PCR reads, gives a single entry per CDR3 protein. The table lists 350,000 to 500,000 distinct CDR3 sequences, 43% of them singletons. This material consisted of PBMCs, taken before TCRalphabeta/CD19-depleted stem cell transplant. Receptors originate from a girl aged 2 to 9 with aplastic anemia, due to receive a stem cell transplant. The conserved cysteine and the conserved F or W are not part of the CDR3 here.

v_gene: TRBV29-1
CDR3aa: SAQTSGANEQF

v_gene: TRBV20-1
CDR3aa: SARRGSGGGRETQY

v_gene: TRBV18
CDR3aa: ASSPSSGFPSTDTQY

v_gene: TRBV12-3/TRBV12-4
CDR3aa: ASSSGTGALNEQF

v_gene: TRBV5-1
CDR3aa: ASSLQDLFNEQF

v_gene: TRBV5-1
CDR3aa: ASSPVGGDYGYT

v_gene: TRBV19
CDR3aa: ASSIPLPGQGPYEQY

v_gene: TRBV7-9
CDR3aa: ASSRGTRVPYEQY

v_gene: TRBV12-3/TRBV12-4
CDR3aa: ASSLGTRTEQY

v_gene: TRBV7-9
CDR3aa: ASILDVVNTEAF

v_gene: TRBV9
CDR3aa: ASSVAGEGTPQH